This entry concerns a single T cell receptor beta chain. Authors' methods: By means of reference gene primer amplification, nucleated cell counts were estimated. Produced via immunoSEQ multiplex PCR; TCRdb's table is partial and in-frame only. V, J and clone size derive from that table, while D and trimming were established from the DNA sequence. Of about 200,000 clones listed, approximately 80% were seen once; the top ten hold about 5.5%. Donors were grouped by their self-reported clinical history. This sample stems from a study of blood T cell repertoires in COVID-19. The TCR originated in a woman in her sixties or seventies with acute COVID-19. Sequencing was carried out using PBMCs or T cells enriched from blood (not recorded which).

CDR3 sequence (DNA): TGTGCCAGCAGCTCTTCCCAGGACAGGGAGTACGAGCAGTACTTC. Its protein product is CASSSSQDREYEQYF. The V and J genes are TRBV7-9 and TRBJ2-7; TRBD1 aligns across 8 bases. V lost 4 bases and J lost 4; bases outside the gene matches: 9. This CDR3 is 15 amino acids long. Germline-derived CDR1 and CDR2 are SEHNR and FQNEAQ (reference sequence).